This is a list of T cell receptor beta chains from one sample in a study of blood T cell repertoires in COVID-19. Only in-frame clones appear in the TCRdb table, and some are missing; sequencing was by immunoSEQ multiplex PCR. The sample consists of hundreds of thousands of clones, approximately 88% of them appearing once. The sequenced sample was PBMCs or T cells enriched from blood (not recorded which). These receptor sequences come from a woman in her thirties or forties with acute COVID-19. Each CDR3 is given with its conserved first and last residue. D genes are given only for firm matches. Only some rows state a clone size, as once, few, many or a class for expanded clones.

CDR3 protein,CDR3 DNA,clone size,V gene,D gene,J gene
CASSSRTPAGEGYGYTF,TGTGCCAGCAGCTCGCGAACCCCGGCAGGGGAAGGCTATGGCTACACCTTC,NA,TRBV21-1,NA,TRBJ1-2
CASNREGGGYTF,TGTGCCAGCAATAGGGAGGGCGGCGGCTACACCTTC,NA,TRBV2,NA,TRBJ1-2
CASSSRDYSYEQYF,TGTGCCAGCAGTTCCAGGGACTATTCCTACGAGCAGTACTTC,NA,TRBV6-2/TRBV6-3,TRBD2,TRBJ2-7
CASNKRGTGDSYEQYF,TGTGCCAGCAACAAAAGGGGGACAGGCGACTCCTACGAGCAGTACTTC,NA,TRBV5-8,TRBD1,TRBJ2-7
CASSLSGGSLSAEAFF,TGTGCCAGCTCACTCTCAGGGGGCTCACTATCGGCTGAAGCTTTCTTT,NA,TRBV18,TRBD1,TRBJ1-1
CASSDAYVKSSGNTIYF,TGTGCCAGCAGTGACGCGTACGTGAAGAGCTCTGGAAACACCATATATTTT,few,TRBV2,NA,TRBJ1-3
CASMAGARETQYF,TGTGCCAGCATGGCGGGGGCGAGAGAGACCCAGTACTTC,NA,TRBV2,NA,TRBJ2-5
CASSQGLRGSGELFF,TGTGCCAGCAGCCAAGGGTTGCGAGGTAGCGGGGAGCTGTTTTTT,few,TRBV3-1/TRBV3-2,NA,TRBJ2-2
CASSYNREGWNGYTF,TGTGCCAGCAGTTACAATCGGGAGGGATGGAATGGCTACACCTTC,once,TRBV6-5,NA,TRBJ1-2
CASSYQGYQETQYF,TGTGCCAGCAGTTATCAGGGGTACCAAGAGACCCAGTACTTC,once,TRBV2,NA,TRBJ2-5
CASSSGQGSYNSPLHF,TGCGCCAGCAGCTCCGGACAGGGCTCCTATAATTCACCCCTCCACTTT,few,TRBV5-1,TRBD1,TRBJ1-6
CASSDTGSQGEKLFF,TGTGCCAGCAGTGACACAGGGAGTCAGGGGGAAAAACTGTTTTTT,NA,TRBV6-1,NA,TRBJ1-4
CASSRGQPTNEKLFF,TGTGCCAGCAGCCGAGGACAGCCAACTAATGAAAAACTGTTTTTT,NA,TRBV5-8,NA,TRBJ1-4
CATSRRTGGSYEQYF,TGTGCCACCAGCAGACGAACAGGGGGCTCCTACGAGCAGTACTTC,NA,TRBV15,TRBD1,TRBJ2-7
CASSLEVGTGSPYTF,TGTGCCAGCAGCTTAGAAGTCGGGACAGGGAGCCCCTACACCTTC,NA,TRBV7-2,TRBD1,TRBJ1-2
CATSTDGGRLRAYEQYF,TGTGCCACCAGCACTGACGGAGGCAGGCTGAGAGCCTACGAGCAGTACTTC,NA,TRBV15,NA,TRBJ2-7
CASSLGGGSPLHF,TGTGCCAGCAGTCTTGGGGGGGGTTCACCCCTCCACTTT,NA,TRBV7-9,NA,TRBJ1-6
CASSFPQGQGYNEQFF,TGCGCCAGCAGCTTCCCCCAGGGACAGGGTTACAATGAGCAGTTCTTC,NA,TRBV5-1,TRBD1,TRBJ2-1
CASSQGENYGYTF,TGTGCCAGCAGTCAAGGGGAAAACTATGGCTACACCTTC,NA,TRBV12-3/TRBV12-4,NA,TRBJ1-2
CASSQDLRNTEAFF,TGTGCCAGCAGCCAAGATCTTAGGAACACTGAAGCTTTCTTT,NA,TRBV14,NA,TRBJ1-1
CASIQAGTSGFATQYF,TGTGCCAGCATCCAAGCCGGGACTAGCGGTTTTGCTACGCAGTATTTT,NA,TRBV28,TRBD2,TRBJ2-3
CASSLAGRDQPQHF,TGTGCCAGCAGCTTAGCGGGTCGGGATCAGCCCCAGCATTTT,NA,TRBV7-9,NA,TRBJ1-5
CASTPGRGTGTYEQYF,TGTGCCAGTACCCCCGGTCGAGGGACAGGGACGTACGAGCAGTACTTC,NA,TRBV19,TRBD1,TRBJ2-7
CASSGSGNMNTEAFF,TGTGCCAGCAGCGGCTCAGGGAACATGAACACTGAAGCTTTCTTT,NA,TRBV5-5,NA,TRBJ1-1
CASSLVFRTGAYEKLFF,TGTGCCAGCAGCTTAGTTTTTCGGACAGGGGCTTACGAAAAACTGTTTTTT,NA,TRBV7-2,TRBD1,TRBJ1-4
CAWSKWGSAFF,TGTGCCTGGAGTAAGTGGGGCTCGGCTTTCTTT,NA,TRBV30,NA,TRBJ1-1
CASSLRTGENYYGYTF,TGCGCCAGCAGCCTTAGGACAGGGGAGAATTACTATGGCTACACCTTC,NA,TRBV4-1,TRBD1,TRBJ1-2
CASSSRGGWDNQPQHF,TGTGCCAGCAGCTCGCGGGGGGGATGGGACAATCAGCCCCAGCATTTT,NA,TRBV7-2,NA,TRBJ1-5
CASSLGPERGSQYF,TGTGCCAGCAGCTTAGGACCTGAAAGAGGATCGCAGTATTTT,once,TRBV7-2,NA,TRBJ2-3
CASRTDSQETQYF,TGCGCCAGCAGAACGGACTCGCAAGAGACCCAGTACTTC,NA,TRBV5-1,NA,TRBJ2-5
CATSRDQAGLGYTF,TGTGCCACCAGCAGAGATCAGGCAGGGCTTGGCTACACCTTC,NA,TRBV15,NA,TRBJ1-2
CASSQAVLAGTDTQYF,TGTGCCAGCAGCCAGGCGGTGCTAGCGGGCACAGATACGCAGTATTTT,NA,TRBV5-8,TRBD2,TRBJ2-3
CASSANAGTANYGYTF,TGTGCCAGCTCAGCAAACGCCGGGACAGCTAACTATGGCTACACCTTC,NA,TRBV18,TRBD1,TRBJ1-2
CASSTTLLGPGNTIYF,TGTGCCAGTAGTACCACCCTGCTAGGTCCTGGAAACACCATATATTTT,NA,TRBV19,NA,TRBJ1-3
CAWSSGLAFDTGELFF,TGTGCCTGGAGTTCAGGACTAGCATTCGACACCGGGGAGCTGTTTTTT,NA,TRBV30,TRBD2,TRBJ2-2
CASSPQGAPGAEAFF,TGTGCCAGCAGCCCCCAGGGAGCCCCGGGGGCTGAAGCTTTCTTT,NA,TRBV7-9,NA,TRBJ1-1
CACRQVYGYTF,TGTGCCTGCCGTCAGGTCTATGGCTACACCTTC,once,TRBV30,NA,TRBJ1-2
CASSWRGNQPQHF,TGTGCCAGCAGTTGGCGGGGAAATCAGCCCCAGCATTTT,NA,TRBV6-6,NA,TRBJ1-5
CASSRSRQGAPEAFF,TGTGCCAGCAGCCGAAGTAGACAGGGGGCCCCTGAAGCTTTCTTT,few,TRBV3-1/TRBV3-2,TRBD1,TRBJ1-1
CASSYTNRVTGELFF,TGTGCCAGCAGCTATACTAACCGGGTTACCGGGGAGCTGTTTTTT,NA,TRBV7-9,NA,TRBJ2-2
CASSVASGFQETQYF,TGTGCCAGTAGTGTGGCTAGCGGGTTCCAAGAGACCCAGTACTTC,NA,TRBV19,TRBD2,TRBJ2-5
CASRDRTGIEETQYF,TGTGCCAGCAGGGACAGGACAGGGATTGAAGAGACCCAGTACTTC,NA,TRBV7-9,TRBD1,TRBJ2-5
CASSTDQQGVEEKLFF,TGTGCCAGCAGTACCGACCAACAGGGGGTAGAGGAAAAACTGTTTTTT,NA,TRBV27,TRBD1,TRBJ1-4
CASRRGNQPQHF,TGTGCCAGTAGGAGAGGCAATCAGCCCCAGCATTTT,NA,TRBV19,NA,TRBJ1-5
CSVEHPGQGGRETQYF,TGCAGCGTTGAACACCCGGGACAGGGAGGGAGGGAGACCCAGTACTTC,once,TRBV29-1,TRBD1,TRBJ2-5
CASRRQGSDQPQHF,TGTGCCAGCAGAAGGCAGGGGTCCGATCAGCCCCAGCATTTT,NA,TRBV6-5,NA,TRBJ1-5